The present TCR beta chain was sequenced within a study of blood T cell repertoires in COVID-19. Germline V gives CDR1 ENHRY, CDR2 SYGVKD. Trimming pared 4 bases from V and 2 bases from J, leaving 5 bases between. This CDR3 spans 12 amino acids. In the study's own analysis: Reference gene primer amplification yielded estimated nucleated cell counts. Clones were read by immunoSEQ multiplex PCR, and TCRdb kept only the in-frame ones, dropping some. V, J and clone size were drawn from that table, and D and trimming were deduced from the DNA. The data show under 250,000 clones, 70% to 85% seen once. Input material: PBMCs or T cells enriched from blood (not recorded which). This receptor was obtained from a woman aged 40 to 50 with acute COVID-19. This chain uses TRBV10-3 with TRBJ2-5; no clear D. CDR3 sequence: CAISGIQETQYF. Written as DNA, the CDR3 is TGTGCCATCAGTGGTATACAAGAGACCCAGTACTTC.